Below are 20 T cell receptor beta chains sequenced from a single sample in a study of blood T cell repertoires in COVID-19. Measured with immunoSEQ multiplex PCR; TCRdb has only the in-frame clones, and not every one. Counted here are 110,000 to 150,000 clones, about four fifths occurring once; the ten biggest clones make up approximately 8%. The sequenced sample was peripheral blood. The source of these receptors is a human donor in a cohort sampled during active COVID-19.

This CDR3 reads CASSLTGGTNEKLFF. CDR3 nucleotide sequence: TGTGCCAGCTCACTGACAGGGGGTACTAATGAAAAACTGTTTTTT. V gene TRBV18 combines with J gene TRBJ1-4, with TRBD1 identical over 9 bases. This CDR3 is 15 amino acids long. Trimming cost V 4 bases and J 2 bases; bases outside gene matches: 2. Germline loops: CDR1 KGHSH, CDR2 LQKENI.

This chain links TRBV5-8 with TRBJ2-3; TRBD2 matches at 8 bases. Germline V gene sequence: CDR1 SGHTS, CDR2 YDEGEE. Trimming removed 3 bases from V and 3 bases from J; junction bases left unmatched: 3. The CDR3 is made up of 14 amino acids. The CDR3 sequence is CASSSSGGTDTQYF. The CDR3 DNA follows: TGTGCCAGCAGCTCGAGCGGGGGAACAGATACGCAGTATTTT.

The chain couples TRBV6-5 to TRBJ1-2; 7 nucleotides align to TRBD1. The J segment lost 3 bases and the V segment lost 3 bases, leaving 4 bases of the junction unmatched. The CDR3 is made up of 14 amino acids. Germline lookup yields CDR1 MNHEY and CDR2 SVGAGI. CDR3 DNA sequence: TGTGCCAGCAGTTATCAGGGGGACTACTATGGCTACACCTTC. Its translation: CASSYQGDYYGYTF.

The chain links TRBV5-5 to TRBJ2-5; no reliable D call. CDR1 SGHKS and CDR2 YYEKEE come from the germline V gene (reference sequence). This CDR3 has 13 residues. V was trimmed by 6 bases and J by 3 bases, leaving 12 bases between them. CDR3 protein: CASTKPEKETQYF. For the CDR3, the DNA is TGTGCCAGCACCAAACCGGAGAAAGAGACCCAGTACTTC.

As to this clone: Additional DNA sequences in this sample encode the identical CDR3. The chain uses TRBV11-3 and TRBJ2-1; maybe TRBD2 (7 bases). Trimming cost V 2 bases and J 2 bases, with 10 bases left between them. CDR1 and CDR2 from the germline V gene are SGHNT and YENEEA. The length of the CDR3 is 15 residues. CDR3 bases: TGTGCCAGCAGCTTACGGCGGGGGCCCTACAATGAGCAGTTCTTC. This gives the protein CASSLRRGPYNEQFF.

There are a few counts of this clone. The rearrangement joins TRBV5-1 to TRBJ2-7, with 7 bases identical to TRBD1. The junction had 0 bases not matched to a gene; V was cut back by 4 bases and J by 2 bases. Germline V CDR1 and CDR2: SGHRS, YFSETQ. The CDR3 totals 12 residues. DNA for the CDR3: TGCGCCAGCAGCCAGGGGGCCTACGAGCAGTACTTC. This gives the protein CASSQGAYEQYF. The complete variable domain, with remaining parts taken from reference TRBV5-1 and TRBJ2-7, reads KAGVTQTPRYLIKTRGQQVTLSCSPISGHRSVSWYQQTPGQGLQFLFEYFSETQRNKGNFPGRFSGRQFSNSRSEMNVSTLELGDSALYLCASSQGAYEQYFGPGTRLTVT.

The count of this clone is one. This chain links TRBV6-5 with TRBJ2-5; 7 bases are shared with TRBD1. Germline V lookup: CDR1 MNHEY, CDR2 SVGAGI. CDR3 size: 14 residues. V lost 2 bases and J lost 2; bases outside the gene matches: 2. CDR3 in amino acids: CASSYGTVQETQYF. CDR3 sequence (DNA): TGTGCCAGCAGTTACGGGACAGTTCAAGAGACCCAGTACTTC.

The chain uses TRBV5-1 and TRBJ2-5; the match to TRBD1 covers 7 bases. The germline V gene encodes CDR1 SGHRS and CDR2 YFSETQ. The CDR3 spans 14 residues. The trim removed 1 base at V and 5 bases at J, leaving 5 bases unmatched. The CDR3 region has the DNA TGCGCCAGCAGCTTGACGACAGGGCCCGAGACCCAGTACTTC. Translated: CASSLTTGPETQYF.

V is TRBV2 and J is TRBJ2-1, with a tentative D call TRBD1 (5 bases). The V end was cut by 2 bases, the J end by 4 bases, with 12 bases between. CDR1 is SNHLY and CDR2 is FYNNEI in the germline V gene. The CDR3 covers 15 residues. CDR3 residues: CASSEIQGLYNEQFF. In DNA, the CDR3 is TGTGCCAGCAGTGAAATCCAGGGCTTATACAATGAGCAGTTCTTC.

V gene TRBV10-1 combines with J gene TRBJ2-5, with a weak D call TRBD1 (5 bases). The germline V and J ends were trimmed by 6 bases and 1 base, with 9 bases remaining between them. CDR1 and CDR2 from the germline V gene are WNHNN and SYGVQD (reference sequence). This CDR3 is 13 amino acids long. CDR3 sequence reads: CASSDSAQETQYF. For the CDR3, the DNA is TGCGCCAGCAGCGACAGCGCCCAAGAGACCCAGTACTTC.

This chain connects TRBV6-5 to TRBJ1-3; 7 bases map to TRBD1. Germline CDR1 reads MNHEY; CDR2 reads SVGAGI. The junction had 4 bases not matched to a gene; V was cut back by 5 bases and J by 0 bases. This CDR3 is 15 amino acids long. As DNA, the CDR3 is TGTGCCAGCAGTCCGGACAGGAGCTCTGGAAACACCATATATTTT. This encodes CASSPDRSSGNTIYF.

This clone was seen a handful of times. The chain couples TRBV5-1 to TRBJ2-3; 10 bases fit TRBD2. The CDR3 is made up of 16 amino acids. Trimming took 9 bases from V and 1 from J; bases not matched to a gene: 11. Germline V gene sequence: CDR1 SGHRS, CDR2 YFSETQ. This CDR3 reads CATRETSGFGTDTQYF. CDR3 sequence (DNA): TGCGCCACCCGGGAGACTAGCGGGTTCGGCACAGATACGCAGTATTTT. The variable domain in full, with the rest retrieved from reference TRBV5-1 and TRBJ2-3, is KAGVTQTPRYLIKTRGQQVTLSCSPISGHRSVSWYQQTPGQGLQFLFEYFSETQRNKGNFPGRFSGRQFSNSRSEMNVSTLELGDSALYLCATRETSGFGTDTQYFGPGTRLTVL.

Only a few counts were recorded for this clone. The rearrangement uses TRBV19 and TRBJ2-3, with TRBD2 matching over 9 bases. Germline V gene data show CDR1 as LNHDA and CDR2 as SQIVND (reference sequence). Unmatched junction bases numbered 8, after V lost 3 bases and J lost 4 bases. The CDR3 has 16 residues. This chain's CDR3 is CASSILAGRSPDTQYF. CDR3 bases: TGTGCCAGTAGTATTCTAGCGGGGAGAAGCCCAGATACGCAGTATTTT.

This clone was seen more than once but under ten times. The chain is built from TRBV5-1 and TRBJ2-1; a weak D match, TRBD1 (5 bases). Germline V gene lookup returns CDR1 SGHRS and CDR2 YFSETQ. V lost 4 bases and J lost 4, with 18 bases in between. The CDR3 is 16 residues long. The CDR3 DNA is TGCGCCAGCAGCCAACGAGTGAGGACAAGGTACAATGAGCAGTTCTTC. The encoded protein is CASSQRVRTRYNEQFF.

V usage is TRBV13 and J usage is TRBJ2-7; 9 bases are shared with TRBD1. Germline V gene lookup returns CDR1 PRHDT and CDR2 FYEKMQ (reference sequence). The CDR3 runs 14 residues. V shed 4 bases, J shed 2 bases, and the junction held 3 bases outside the gene matches. The CDR3 protein is CASSYGTGTYEQYF. The CDR3 DNA reads as TGTGCCAGCAGCTACGGGACAGGGACCTACGAGCAGTACTTC.

This rearrangement joins TRBV19 to TRBJ1-1; D unclear. Trimming removed 3 bases from V and 0 bases from J, with 8 bases in between. CDR1 and CDR2 (germline): LNHDA, SQIVND (reference sequence). The CDR3 is 14 residues long. The CDR3 protein is CASSISLLNTEAFF. CDR3 nucleotides: TGTGCCAGTAGTATTAGTCTTTTGAACACTGAAGCTTTCTTT.

This rearrangement joins TRBV10-3 to TRBJ2-7; 10 bases align to TRBD1. This CDR3 has 14 residues. Germline trimming cut 7 bases from V and 6 bases from J; bases unmatched to any gene: 9. Germline CDR1 and CDR2: ENHRY and SYGVKD. CDR3 DNA sequence: TGTGCCATCATGCTAGACAGGGGGCATAGCGAGCAGTACTTC. Translated: CAIMLDRGHSEQYF.

The rearrangement joins TRBV5-6 to TRBJ2-7; TRBD2 is a possible D gene (6 bases). The V end lost 1 base, the J end lost 3 bases, and 8 bases lay between the germline ends. This CDR3 region has 13 residues. Per the germline V gene, CDR1 is SGHDT and CDR2 is YYEEEE. CDR3 amino acids: CASSLQGGYEQYF. The CDR3 nucleotides read TGTGCCAGCAGCTTGCAGGGAGGCTACGAGCAGTACTTC.

The chain uses TRBV5-6 and TRBJ2-6; TRBD1 might be the D (6 bases). CDR3 length: 15 amino acids. Germline V lookup: CDR1 SGHDT, CDR2 YYEEEE. V lost 3 bases to trimming and J lost 1 base, with 8 bases between them. The CDR3 loop is CASSYRVSGANVLTF. In nucleotides, the CDR3 is TGTGCCAGCAGCTACAGGGTATCTGGGGCCAACGTCCTGACTTTC.

The chain couples TRBV9 to TRBJ2-7; perhaps TRBD2 as D (7 bases). CDR1 SGDLS and CDR2 YYNGEE come from the germline V gene. Trimming took 4 bases from V and 2 from J, leaving 13 bases between them. The CDR3 is 14 amino acids. CDR3 region: CASSPKGGPYEQYF. CDR3 in DNA: TGTGCCAGCAGCCCTAAGGGGGGGCCCTACGAGCAGTACTTC.